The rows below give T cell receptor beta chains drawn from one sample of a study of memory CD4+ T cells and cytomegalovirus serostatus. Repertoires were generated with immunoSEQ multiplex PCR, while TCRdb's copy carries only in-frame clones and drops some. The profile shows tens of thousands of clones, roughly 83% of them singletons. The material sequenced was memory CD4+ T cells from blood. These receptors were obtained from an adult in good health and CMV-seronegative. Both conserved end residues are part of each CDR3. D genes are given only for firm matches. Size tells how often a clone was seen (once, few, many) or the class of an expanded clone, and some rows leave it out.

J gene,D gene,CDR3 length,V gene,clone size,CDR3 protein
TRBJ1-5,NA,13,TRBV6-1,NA,CASSEDRAQPQHF
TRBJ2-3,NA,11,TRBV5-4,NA,CASSRGDTQYF
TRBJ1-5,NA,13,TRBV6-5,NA,CASSYSTDQPQHF
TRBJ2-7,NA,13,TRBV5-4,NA,CASSLPPSYEQYF
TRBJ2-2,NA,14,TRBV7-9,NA,CASSPTRDAGELFF
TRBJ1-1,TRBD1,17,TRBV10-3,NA,CAISESARGRRVQEAFF
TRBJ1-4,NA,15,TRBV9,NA,CASSVGRAGNEKLFF
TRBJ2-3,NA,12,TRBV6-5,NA,CASSHTQDTQYF
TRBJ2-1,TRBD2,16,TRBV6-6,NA,CASSYRDLAGDNEQFF
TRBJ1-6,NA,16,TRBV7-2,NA,CASSLYSLTNNSPLHF
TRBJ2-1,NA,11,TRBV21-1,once,CASRTDNEQFF
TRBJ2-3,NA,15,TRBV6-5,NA,CALKSESEVRPSWYF
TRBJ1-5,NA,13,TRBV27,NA,CASSLGARQPQHF
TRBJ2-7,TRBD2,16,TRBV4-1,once,CASSQDISGTGYEQYF
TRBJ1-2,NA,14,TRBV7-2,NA,CASSPDTLYYGYTF
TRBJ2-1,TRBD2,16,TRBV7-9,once,CASSSLRGTKGGEQFF
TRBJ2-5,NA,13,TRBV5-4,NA,CAMVGWPAETQYF
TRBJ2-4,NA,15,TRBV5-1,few,CASSRDSDSENIQYF
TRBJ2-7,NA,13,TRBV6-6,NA,CASSYPGPKPQYF
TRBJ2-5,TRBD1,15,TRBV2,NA,CASSDGQGGRETQYF
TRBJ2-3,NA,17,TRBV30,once,CAWTHEGGGTGGDTQYF
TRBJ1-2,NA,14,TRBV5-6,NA,CASSLGQEHYGYTF
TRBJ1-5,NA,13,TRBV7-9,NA,CASSRDPNQPQHF
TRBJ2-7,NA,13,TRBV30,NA,CAWKQGPNYEQYF
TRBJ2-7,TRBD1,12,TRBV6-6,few,CASRTGSSEQYF
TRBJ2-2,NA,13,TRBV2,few,CASSAVSTGELFF
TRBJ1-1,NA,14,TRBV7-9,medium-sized,CASSLVRSYTEAFF
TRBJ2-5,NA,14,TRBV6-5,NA,CASSYPPKKETQYF
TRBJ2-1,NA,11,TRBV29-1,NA,CSAARNNEQFF
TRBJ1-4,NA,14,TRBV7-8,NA,CASSLFGGGEKLFF
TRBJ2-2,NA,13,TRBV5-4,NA,CASSFLTTGELFF
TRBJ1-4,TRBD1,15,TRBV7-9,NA,CASSLNRDSIEKLFF
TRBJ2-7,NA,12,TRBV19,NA,CASSITEYEQYF
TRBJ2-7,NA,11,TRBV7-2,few,CASSFYQGMYF
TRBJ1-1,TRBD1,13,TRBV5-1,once,CASSVPGGTEAFF
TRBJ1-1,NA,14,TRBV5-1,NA,CASSFWGQVTGAFF
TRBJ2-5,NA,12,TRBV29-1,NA,CSVVAGKETQYF
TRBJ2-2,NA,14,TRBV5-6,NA,CASSAGMIDGELFF
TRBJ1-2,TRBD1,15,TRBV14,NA,CASSPSGTVARGYTF
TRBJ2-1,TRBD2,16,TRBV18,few,CASSPGRTGGPNEQFF
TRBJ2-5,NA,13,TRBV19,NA,CASSSDTQETQYF
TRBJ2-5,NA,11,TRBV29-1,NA,CSVDTGETQYF
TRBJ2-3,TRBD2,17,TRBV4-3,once,CASSQDASGRATDTQYF
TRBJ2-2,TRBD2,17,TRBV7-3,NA,CASSLIGGRGDTGELFF
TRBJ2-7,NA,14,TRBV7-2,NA,CASSVGLLSYEQYF
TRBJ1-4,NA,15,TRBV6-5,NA,CASSYSPGGNEKLFF
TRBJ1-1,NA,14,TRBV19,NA,CASLRLGLNTEAFF
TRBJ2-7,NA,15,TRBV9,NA,CASSVAITFSYEQYF
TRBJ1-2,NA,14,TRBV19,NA,CASLSRGVDYGYTF
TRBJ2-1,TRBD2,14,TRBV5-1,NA,CASSLGLAGENPFF
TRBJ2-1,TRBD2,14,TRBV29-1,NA,CSVAGTSGYNEQFF
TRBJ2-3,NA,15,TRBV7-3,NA,CASSLGLANADTQYF
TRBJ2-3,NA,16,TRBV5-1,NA,CASSLSTTQGTDTQYF
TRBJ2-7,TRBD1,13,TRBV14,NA,CASSLDRALEQYF
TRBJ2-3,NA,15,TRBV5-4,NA,CASSQRSEGADTQYF
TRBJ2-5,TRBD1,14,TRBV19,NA,CASSDRGLGETQYF
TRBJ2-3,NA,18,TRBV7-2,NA,CASSSRDRLAGSGDTQYF
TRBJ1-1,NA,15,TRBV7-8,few,CASSLLRDLNTEAFF
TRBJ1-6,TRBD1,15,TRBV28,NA,CASSDRQGRNSPLHF